Presented here are 31 T cell receptor beta chains from one specimen sequenced in a study of shared clonotypes between healthy human individuals. TCRdb keeps only in-frame clones here, not all; method: immunoSEQ multiplex PCR. The sample comprises 740,000 or so clones, around 78% of which are singletons, and around 2% rests with the top ten. Sequencing input: memory CD4+ T cells sorted from blood. Stated subset: CD45RA-negative fraction. The origin of the receptors is a woman aged 25-40 years in good health.

V gene TRBV28 combines with J gene TRBJ2-7; D could derive from TRBD1 or TRBD2 (5 bases each). Deletions cut 6 bases from V and 2 bases from J, with 11 bases between. The CDR3 totals 13 residues. Germline CDR1 reads MDHEN; CDR2 reads SYDVKM. The CDR3 region is CASRGTPTYEQYF. CDR3 DNA: TGTGCCAGCAGGGGGACCCCGACCTACGAGCAGTACTTC.

The chain is built from TRBV27 and TRBJ2-2; 9 bases agree with TRBD2. There are 18 residues in the CDR3. The V and J ends lost 3 bases and 7 bases, in that order; junction bases with no gene match: 15. Germline V gene data show CDR1 as MNHEY and CDR2 as SMNVEV (reference sequence). CDR3 protein: CASSFLARGTSRHGELFF. The CDR3 coding sequence is TGTGCCAGCAGTTTTTTGGCCCGAGGGACTAGCCGTCACGGGGAGCTGTTTTTT.

This rearrangement joins TRBV2 to TRBJ2-5, with TRBD1 identical over 8 bases. The CDR3 is made up of 15 amino acids. Trimming took 1 base from V and 4 from J; bases not matched to a gene: 5. Germline V gives CDR1 SNHLY, CDR2 FYNNEI. CDR3 bases: TGTGCCAGCAGTGAAGACAGGGGGTCGGTAGAGACCCAGTACTTC. Translation: CASSEDRGSVETQYF.

This clone has only one observation. The V and J genes are TRBV23-1 and TRBJ1-3; possible D gene TRBD1, 5 bases. TRBV23-1 is an open reading frame, and its role is uncertain. This CDR3 is 16 amino acids long. V was shortened by 0 bases and J by 2 bases, with 11 bases between the two germline ends. As DNA, the CDR3 is TGCGCCAGCAGTCAATCTCCAGGGTTCCCTGGAAACACCATATATTTT. Translating gives CASSQSPGFPGNTIYF.

This clone was seen more than once but under ten times. The genes are TRBV11-3 and TRBJ2-2; D is perhaps TRBD2 (5 bases). The CDR3 spans 12 residues. Trimming took 5 bases from V and 6 from J, leaving 7 bases between them. Germline values: CDR1 SGHNT, CDR2 YENEEA. CDR3 region: CASSTRAGELFF. The CDR3 bases are TGTGCCAGCAGCACTAGGGCCGGGGAGCTGTTTTTT.

This clone was seen a handful of times. The V gene is TRBV18, the J gene TRBJ1-2; no clear D gene. V was shortened by 3 bases and J by 5 bases, with 10 bases between the two germline ends. Germline values: CDR1 KGHSH, CDR2 LQKENI. The CDR3 runs 13 residues. CDR3 region: CASSPKGQYGYTF. In nucleotides, the CDR3 is TGTGCCAGCTCACCCAAAGGGCAATATGGCTACACCTTC.

A note on this clone: This may come from a read error, since a much larger clone is one base off. Other DNA variants within this sample encode the same CDR3. This sequence joins TRBV11-2 and TRBJ1-1, with 7 bases aligning to TRBD1. The CDR3 spans 14 residues. The J segment lost 1 base and the V segment lost 1 base, leaving 0 bases of the junction unmatched. Germline lookup yields CDR1 SGHAT and CDR2 FQNNGV. In DNA, the CDR3 is TGTGCCAGCAGCTTAGGACAGGGGAACACTGAAGCTTTCTTT. Its protein product is CASSLGQGNTEAFF.

This chain's CDR3 is CAISGGQGSYEQYF. The CDR3 DNA is TGTGCCATCAGTGGGGGACAGGGCTCCTACGAGCAGTACTTC. This rearrangement joins TRBV10-3 to TRBJ2-7; TRBD1 matches at 9 bases. This CDR3 has 14 residues. Losses at the gene ends were 4 bases for V and 0 bases for J; bases not matched to a gene: 1. Per germline, CDR1 ENHRY and CDR2 SYGVKD.

The chain recombines TRBV5-1 with TRBJ2-1; weak D call: TRBD1 (6 bases). The CDR3 contains 15 residues. With 3 bases removed from V and 2 bases from J, the gap between germline ends came to 12 bases. Germline CDR1 reads SGHRS; CDR2 reads YFSETQ. The CDR3 coding sequence is TGCGCCAGCAGCTCGGACAGTAACGCCTACAATGAGCAGTTCTTC. It encodes CASSSDSNAYNEQFF.

This chain uses TRBV7-3 with TRBJ1-5; D not certain. V was trimmed by 5 bases and J by 0 bases, leaving 11 bases between them. This CDR3 spans 15 amino acids. Germline CDR1 is SGHTA and CDR2 is FQGTGA. The CDR3 loop reads CASSHDINSNQPQHF. The CDR3 coding sequence is TGTGCCAGCAGCCACGACATTAATAGCAATCAGCCCCAGCATTTT. The full variable domain, its missing parts supplied by reference TRBV7-3 and TRBJ1-5, is GAGVSQTPSNKVTEKGKYVELRCDPISGHTALYWYRQSLGQGPEFLIYFQGTGAADDSGLPNDRFFAVRPEGSVSTLKIQRTERGDSAVYLCASSHDINSNQPQHFGDGTRLSIL.

The chain joins TRBV29-1 to TRBJ2-5, with a possible D match to TRBD2 (5 bases). The J call may be mistaken, given a closer DNA end match to TRBJ2-7. The germline V gene has CDR1 SQVTM and CDR2 ANQGSEA. The CDR3 is 12 amino acids. The CDR3 region has the DNA TGCAGCGTCGCAACGGACTTCTACGAGCAGTACTTC. Amino acids: CSVATDFYEQYF.

The chain's CDR3 is CASSLGVDQPQHF. Here the CDR3 DNA reads TGTGCCAGCAGCTTAGGGGTTGATCAGCCCCAGCATTTT. The chain combines TRBV7-2 with TRBJ1-5; D not certain. Deletions cut 1 base from V and 5 bases from J, with 6 bases between. The CDR3 sequence is 13 residues long. The germline gives CDR1 SGHTA, CDR2 FQGNSA.

The rearrangement links TRBV5-5 to TRBJ2-2, with D possibly matching TRBD1 (6 bases). The CDR3 is 15 residues long. V shed 5 bases and J shed 4 bases, with 15 bases lying between them. From germline, CDR1 is SGHKS and CDR2 YYEKEE (reference sequence). The chain's CDR3 is CASSLPGAGTGELFF. The CDR3 region has the DNA TGTGCCAGCAGTTTGCCAGGGGCGGGCACCGGGGAGCTGTTTTTT. Full variable domain (rest looked up from reference TRBV5-5 and TRBJ2-2): DAGVTQSPTHLIKTRGQQVTLRCSPISGHKSVSWYQQVLGQGPQFIFQYYEKEERGRGNFPDRFSARQFPNYSSELNVNALLLGDSALYLCASSLPGAGTGELFFGEGSRLTVL.

This clone was counted between two and nine times. The V and J genes are TRBV6-6 and TRBJ2-2, with TRBD2 as a possible D gene (7 bases). The CDR3 runs to 16 residues. V was clipped by 0 bases and J by 4 bases, with 12 bases between them. The germline CDR1 and CDR2 sequences are MNHNY and SVGAGI (reference sequence). The CDR3 DNA sequence: TGTGCCAGCAGTTACTCGAGGGGGGAGGGCACCGGGGAGCTGTTTTTT. Translation gives CASSYSRGEGTGELFF.

The V gene is TRBV27, the J gene TRBJ1-2, with D perhaps matching TRBD1 (6 bases). Per the germline V gene, CDR1 is MNHEY and CDR2 is SMNVEV (reference sequence). This CDR3 has 17 residues. V was shortened by 5 bases and J by 4 bases, with 23 bases between the two germline ends. DNA for the CDR3: TGTGCCAGCAGTCCGGAAATGCGAGGGACACCCTTCTATGGCTACACCTTC. Amino acid sequence: CASSPEMRGTPFYGYTF.

This clone occurred a few times. J is TRBJ1-3 and V is TRBV4-2, with D perhaps TRBD1 (6 bases). Per germline, CDR1 LGHNA and CDR2 YNFKEQ. The ends were cut back, 4 bases at V and 0 bases at J, with 10 bases in the middle. The CDR3 spans 15 residues. CDR3 amino acids: CASSPSDSSGNTIYF. For the CDR3, the DNA is TGTGCCAGCAGCCCTTCGGACAGCTCTGGAAACACCATATATTTT.

This clone was recorded a few times. The chain carries TRBV19 and TRBJ2-1; TRBD2 is a possible D gene (5 bases). Germline V CDR1 and CDR2: LNHDA, SQIVND (reference sequence). With 11 bases removed from V and 2 bases from J, the gap between germline ends came to 16 bases. This CDR3 region has 14 residues. Here the CDR3 DNA reads TGTGCCGTCAAAAGGCCCGGGACCTACAATGAGCAGTTCTTC. It yields the protein CAVKRPGTYNEQFF.

The chain couples TRBV27 to TRBJ2-3; TRBD2 matches at 8 bases. The CDR3 consists of 14 residues. V lost 6 bases, J lost 2 bases, and 4 bases stayed unmatched. Germline V lookup: CDR1 MNHEY, CDR2 SMNVEV (reference sequence). The CDR3 nucleotides read TGTGCCAGCAGGTGGACTAGCAACACAGATACGCAGTATTTT. Protein: CASRWTSNTDTQYF.

V and J are TRBV6-1 and TRBJ1-1; D remains ambiguous. V was shortened by 2 bases and J by 4 bases, with 11 bases between the two germline ends. Germline CDR1 reads MNHNS; CDR2 reads SASEGT. The CDR3 has 14 amino acids. For the CDR3, the DNA is TGTGCCAGCAGTGAACTGGCCCGGGGCACTGAAGCTTTCTTT. Protein sequence: CASSELARGTEAFF.

This clone was observed a handful of times. The chain links TRBV27 to TRBJ1-2, with 9 nucleotides matching TRBD1. Trimming took 10 bases from V and 4 from J; bases not matched to a gene: 10. The CDR3 has 14 amino acids. Germline loops: CDR1 MNHEY, CDR2 SMNVEV (reference sequence). CDR3 nucleotides: TGTGCCACCTTCCGACAGGGGGTATCCTATGGCTACACCTTC. This sequence encodes CATFRQGVSYGYTF.

The genes are TRBV4-1 and TRBJ1-1; TRBD1 matches at 9 bases. Germline CDR1 is MGHRA and CDR2 is YSYEKL. V lost 0 bases and J lost 10; bases outside the gene matches: 6. CDR3 size: 14 residues. The CDR3 bases are TGCGCCAGCAGCCAAGAGCACAGGGGGCGTGGAGCTTTCTTT. Protein: CASSQEHRGRGAFF.

This chain links TRBV29-1 with TRBJ1-4; weak D call: TRBD1 (6 bases). The V gene lost 0 bases and the J gene lost 5 bases, with 7 bases spanning the gap. Germline loops: CDR1 SQVTM, CDR2 ANQGSEA. This CDR3 spans 13 amino acids. The CDR3 spells CSVEETGNEKLFF. In nucleotides, the CDR3 is TGCAGCGTTGAAGAAACAGGGAATGAAAAACTGTTTTTT.

This rearrangement joins TRBV5-1 to TRBJ2-5; D is possibly TRBD1 (6 bases). V lost 4 bases to trimming and J lost 4 bases, with 17 bases between them. The CDR3 runs 15 residues. CDR1 SGHRS and CDR2 YFSETQ come from the germline V gene. DNA for the CDR3: TGCGCCAGCAGCGGCGGGCCAGGGGAAGTAGAGACCCAGTACTTC. Translation gives CASSGGPGEVETQYF.

CDR3 sequence: CASSSHADTQYF. The CDR3 DNA is TGTGCCAGTAGTAGCCATGCAGATACGCAGTATTTT. V and J are TRBV19 and TRBJ2-3; D not certain. This CDR3 comprises 12 residues. The germline gives CDR1 LNHDA, CDR2 SQIVND (reference sequence). V lost 4 bases, J lost 4 bases, and 6 bases lay in between.

In its sample, this clone was seen once. The chain uses TRBV25-1 and TRBJ1-1, with D possibly matching TRBD1 (6 bases). Germline V CDR1 and CDR2: MGHDK, SYGVNS. This CDR3 has 14 residues. Trimming pared 6 bases from V and 1 base from J, leaving 12 bases between. CDR3 in DNA: TGTGCCAGCAGCGACCCGACAGGGAACACTGAAGCTTTCTTT. This codes for CASSDPTGNTEAFF.

The rearrangement joins TRBV2 to TRBJ1-5; 7 nucleotides agree with TRBD1. There are 15 residues in the CDR3. V shed 2 bases and J 4 bases; nucleotides not matched to a gene: 5. Germline V CDR1 and CDR2: SNHLY, FYNNEI. The CDR3 DNA follows: TGTGCCAGCAGTGAAAACAGGGGCGTTAATCAGCCCCAGCATTTT. This gives the protein CASSENRGVNQPQHF. Full variable domain (outside the CDR3, taken from reference TRBV2 and TRBJ1-5): EPEVTQTPSHQVTQMGQEVILRCVPISNHLYFYWYRQILGQKVEFLVSFYNNEISEKSEIFDDQFSVERPDGSNFTLKIRSTKLEDSAMYFCASSENRGVNQPQHFGDGTRLSIL.

J is TRBJ1-2 and V is TRBV19; 9 bases agree with TRBD1. Germline V CDR1 and CDR2: LNHDA, SQIVND (reference sequence). This CDR3 is built from 13 residues. V trimming: 4 bases; J trimming: 7 bases; junction bases outside the gene matches: 4. This CDR3 reads CASSRGQGGGYTF. CDR3 nucleotide sequence: TGTGCCAGTAGTAGGGGACAGGGCGGTGGCTACACCTTC.

The chain couples TRBV25-1 to TRBJ2-1; 12 bases are a match to TRBD2. V trimming: 5 bases; J trimming: 7 bases; junction bases outside the gene matches: 3. Germline loops: CDR1 MGHDK, CDR2 SYGVNS. The CDR3 is 14 residues long. CDR3 loop: CASSLAGGTNEQFF. CDR3 DNA: TGTGCCAGCAGTCTAGCGGGAGGGACGAATGAGCAGTTCTTC.

Only one count was recorded for this clone. The chain uses TRBV7-2 and TRBJ1-2, with 7 bases lining up with TRBD1. This CDR3 contains 16 residues. V lost 5 bases, J lost 3 bases, and 12 bases stayed unmatched. CDR1 SGHTA and CDR2 FQGNSA come from the germline V gene. The CDR3 nucleotides are TGTGCCAGCAGCAGCTATTCGGGACAGCCCGACTATGGCTACACCTTC. It is translated as CASSSYSGQPDYGYTF.

The chain has TRBV11-2 and TRBJ2-3, with 7 nucleotides matching TRBD2. CDR1 is SGHAT and CDR2 is FQNNGV in the germline V gene. V was clipped by 3 bases and J by 1 base; unmatched bases: 4. The CDR3 length is 15 residues. This CDR3 is CASSLQAGRTDTQYF. CDR3 nucleotide sequence: TGTGCCAGCAGCTTGCAAGCGGGACGCACAGATACGCAGTATTTT.

The genes are TRBV11-2 and TRBJ1-1, with 8 bases fitting TRBD1. CDR3 length: 17 residues. The germline CDR1 and CDR2 sequences are SGHAT and FQNNGV. The V gene end was trimmed by 3 bases and the J gene end by 1 base; junction bases not matched to a gene: 10. In DNA form, the CDR3 reads TGTGCCAGCAGCTTCAGGGGGCGAGTATCGGGGAACACTGAAGCTTTCTTT. Its protein product is CASSFRGRVSGNTEAFF.